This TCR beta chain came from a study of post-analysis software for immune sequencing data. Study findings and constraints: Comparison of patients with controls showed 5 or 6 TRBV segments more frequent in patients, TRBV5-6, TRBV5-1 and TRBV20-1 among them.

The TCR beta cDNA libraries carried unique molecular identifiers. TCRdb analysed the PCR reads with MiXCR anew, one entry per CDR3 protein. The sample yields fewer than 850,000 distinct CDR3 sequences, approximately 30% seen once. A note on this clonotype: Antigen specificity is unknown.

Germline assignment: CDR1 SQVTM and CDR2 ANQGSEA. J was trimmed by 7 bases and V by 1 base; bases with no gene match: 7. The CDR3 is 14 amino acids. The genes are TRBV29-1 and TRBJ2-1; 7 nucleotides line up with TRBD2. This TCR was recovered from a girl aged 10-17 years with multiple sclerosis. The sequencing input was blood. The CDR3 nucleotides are TGCAGCGTTGAAGGGCGGGAGAGGTGGAATGAGCAGTTCTTC. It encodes CSVEGRERWNEQFF.